This record looks at one T cell receptor (beta chain) sequence and its context. The ends were cut back, 1 base at V and 8 bases at J, with 14 bases in the middle. There are 14 residues in the CDR3. The V gene's germline CDR1 is SGHDN and CDR2 FVKESK. These data belong to a study of blood T cell repertoires in COVID-19. In the study overall: Material from acute and convalescent COVID-19 was sourced from the United States, Italy and Spain. PBMCs, B-cell-depleted T cells, or T cells were the source of the cDNA or gDNA that made up the material.

Per the original methods: Reference gene primer amplification in the assay estimated nucleated cell counts. Assay: immunoSEQ multiplex PCR; the TCRdb copy retains only in-frame clones and omits some. Clone size and the V and J calls come from that table; the DNA yielded D and trimming. The sample has tens of thousands of clones, more than 90% seen once. The TCR was taken from a man aged 55 to 70 with acute or convalescent COVID-19. V and J are TRBV14 and TRBJ1-2, with a possible D match to TRBD1 (5 bases). Sequences were obtained from peripheral blood. The CDR3 here is CASSQGTGGPGYTF. The CDR3 DNA follows: TGTGCCAGCAGCCAAGGGACGGGGGGACCGGGCTACACCTTC.